In this sample, the clone carrying this T cell receptor (beta chain) turned up once. The J segment lost 7 bases and the V segment lost 5 bases, leaving 6 bases of the junction unmatched. This CDR3 spans 13 amino acids. Germline CDR1 SEHNR, CDR2 FQNEAQ (reference sequence). The sample is drawn from a study of blood T cell repertoires in COVID-19. Clones were read by immunoSEQ multiplex PCR, and TCRdb kept only the in-frame ones, dropping some. Here the sample spans 97,000 or so clones, roughly 90% being singletons. The sequence was collected from a woman aged 45-65 years with COVID-19, enrolled during active disease. V gene TRBV7-9 combines with J gene TRBJ2-7, with 9 bases aligning to TRBD1. Specimen: peripheral blood. The CDR3 reads CASSPGTGREQYF. For the CDR3, the DNA is TGTGCCAGCAGCCCTGGGACAGGGCGTGAGCAGTACTTC.